One sample yielded the 29 T cell receptor beta chains listed below, sequenced in a study of blood T cells in healthy people across ages. Using a J-beta primer mix together with a sample-barcoded 5' primer, a second PCR was run for about 6 to 11 cycles. TCRdb called the 5' RACE reads again in MiXCR, with one record for every CDR3 protein. The data show 1.2 million to 1.5 million distinct CDR3 sequences, approximately 59% seen once. The sequencing input was blood. The source of these receptors is a man aged 18 to 30 in good health.

This clonotype was recorded a few times. The chain carries TRBV20-1 and TRBJ2-5; weak D call: TRBD1 (5 bases). TRBJ2-7 matches the DNA end more closely, so the J call is doubtful. This CDR3 spans 12 amino acids. Germline assignment: CDR1 DFQATT and CDR2 SNEGSKA (reference sequence). The DNA of the CDR3 is TGCAGTGCTAGGCACAGGTTTTACGAGCAGTACTTC. Amino acid sequence: CSARHRFYEQYF.

The chain joins TRBV18 to TRBJ1-2; D possibly corresponds to TRBD1 (6 bases). There are 13 residues in the CDR3. V lost 6 bases, J lost 5 bases, and 13 bases lay in between. Germline V gives CDR1 KGHSH, CDR2 LQKENI. The chain's CDR3 is CASSDSGLYGYTF. The CDR3 DNA reads TGTGCCAGCTCGGACAGCGGGTTGTATGGCTACACCTTC.

This clonotype has more than one count but fewer than ten. The chain recombines TRBV4-2 with TRBJ2-7; a weak D match, TRBD1 (5 bases). The germline CDR1 and CDR2 sequences are LGHNA and YNFKEQ. V gave up 0 bases and J gave up 3 bases, with 15 bases separating them. CDR3 length equals 16 residues. The CDR3 DNA follows: TGTGCCAGCAGCCAAGAATTTTTGACAGAACTCTACGAGCAGTACTTC. It specifies CASSQEFLTELYEQYF.

The genes are TRBV20-1 and TRBJ2-7, with D tentatively TRBD1 or TRBD2 (6 bases each). The CDR3 totals 11 residues. Germline CDR1 reads DFQATT; CDR2 reads SNEGSKA (reference sequence). DNA of the CDR3: TGCGCCGGGGGCACCGACTACGAGCAGTACTTC. This sequence encodes CAGGTDYEQYF.

The chain carries TRBV12-3 or TRBV12-4 and TRBJ2-3, with D possibly TRBD1 on 6 matching bases. This CDR3 comprises 15 residues. Trimming left V 7 bases short and J 0 bases short, with 14 bases between. The CDR3: CASTLTGLSTDTQYF. The CDR3 DNA follows: TGTGCCAGCACTTTGACAGGCCTCAGCACAGATACGCAGTATTTT.

This sequence joins TRBV7-9 and TRBJ2-1; D not resolved. Germline loops: CDR1 SEHNR, CDR2 FQNEAQ (reference sequence). CDR3 length equals 13 residues. Trimming cost V 1 base and J 10 bases, with 11 bases left between them. Here the CDR3 DNA reads TGTGCCAGCAGCTTAGTTGAGGAAGGCGAGCAGTTCTTC. It codes for CASSLVEEGEQFF.

This clonotype has a single count. The CDR3 nucleotides read TGTGCCAGCAGCCCCGACGCCCACGAGCAGTACTTC. Amino acids: CASSPDAHEQYF. The chain has TRBV7-9 and TRBJ2-7; D not resolved. Germline V gives CDR1 SEHNR, CDR2 FQNEAQ (reference sequence). V was clipped by 5 bases and J by 5 bases, with 10 bases between them. The CDR3 runs 12 residues.

CDR3 DNA: TGTGCCAGCAGCTTAGTGCAGGGGGGATACACCGGGGAGCTGTTTTTT. Translated, it gives CASSLVQGGYTGELFF. The rearrangement links TRBV7-2 to TRBJ2-2; TRBD1 is a possible D gene (7 bases). The length of the CDR3 is 16 residues. CDR1 SGHTA and CDR2 FQGNSA come from the germline V gene. Trimming took 1 base from V and 3 from J, leaving 12 bases between them.

The chain uses TRBV10-3 and TRBJ1-4; 7 bases agree with TRBD1. This CDR3 comprises 14 residues. The V segment lost 10 bases and the J segment 4 bases; nucleotides outside the gene matches: 9. Germline V gene lookup returns CDR1 ENHRY and CDR2 SYGVKD. The CDR3 sequence is CASRPGQLNEKLFF. The DNA of the CDR3 is TGTGCCAGCCGCCCGGGACAGCTTAATGAAAAACTGTTTTTT.

This clonotype has just a few counts. The chain carries TRBV5-1 and TRBJ2-4; TRBD2 matches 11 bases. The J call is uncertain, as TRBJ2-7 better fits the DNA end. The germline V gene encodes CDR1 SGHRS and CDR2 YFSETQ. The CDR3 contains 21 residues. The DNA for the CDR3 is TGCGCCAGCAGCTTGAGGCGCGGGACTAGCGGAAGCCCAAGCACCGCATACGAGCAGTACTTC. It yields the protein CASSLRRGTSGSPSTAYEQYF.

The gene calls are TRBV6-1 and TRBJ2-3; D uncertain. Germline CDR1 is MNHNS and CDR2 is SASEGT. V shed 7 bases and J shed 2 bases, with 13 bases lying between them. This CDR3 contains 14 residues. As DNA, the CDR3 is TGTGCCAGCAACCCCGTAGGTATCACAGATACGCAGTATTTT. It encodes CASNPVGITDTQYF.

The chain recombines TRBV12-3 or TRBV12-4 with TRBJ2-5; 11 positions match TRBD1. The CDR3 contains 12 residues. The V segment lost 6 bases and the J segment 11 bases; nucleotides outside the gene matches: 5. As DNA, the CDR3 is TGTGCCAGCAGGGGACAGGGGGGTGAGCAGTACTTC. Protein sequence: CASRGQGGEQYF.

This clonotype has only a few counts. The rearrangement uses TRBV6-1 and TRBJ2-1, with TRBD2 matching 7 bases. J was trimmed by 7 bases and V by 4 bases; bases with no gene match: 16. In germline, CDR1 is MNHNS, CDR2 SASEGT. CDR3 size: 17 residues. The CDR3 reads CASSGSLPGLPINEQFF. The CDR3 nucleotides are TGTGCCAGCAGTGGCTCCCTTCCGGGACTACCGATAAATGAGCAGTTCTTC.

Only a few counts were recorded for this clonotype. This sequence joins TRBV6-2 or TRBV6-3 and TRBJ2-5; 12 bases agree with TRBD2. Per germline, CDR1 MNHEY and CDR2 SVGEGT. This CDR3 has 18 amino acids. V lost 5 bases and J lost 4; bases outside the gene matches: 14. The CDR3 DNA sequence: TGTGCCAGCAGTCCCGACCAAAGACTAGCGGGGGACCCAGAGACCCAGTACTTC. It yields the protein CASSPDQRLAGDPETQYF.

V and J are TRBV6-6 and TRBJ2-1; tentative D call: TRBD1 (6 bases). This CDR3 region has 14 residues. Deletions cut 5 bases from V and 10 bases from J, with 18 bases between. Germline assignment: CDR1 MNHNY and CDR2 SVGAGI (reference sequence). The CDR3 DNA reads TGTGCCAGCAGTCCCATAAATAACAGGGACGAGCAGTTCTTC. Its protein is CASSPINNRDEQFF.

This clonotype was seen once. The chain has TRBV13 and TRBJ2-5, with D perhaps TRBD1 (6 bases). The V end was cut by 4 bases, the J end by 2 bases, with 8 bases between. CDR3 length: 13 residues. Germline V gives CDR1 PRHDT, CDR2 FYEKMQ (reference sequence). The DNA of the CDR3 is TGTGCCAGCAGCTGGGACAATCAAGAGACCCAGTACTTC. This gives the protein CASSWDNQETQYF.

Comment on this clonotype: One end of the junction does not line up with germline, which may come from a read error. The J gene is TRBJ2-4, the V gene TRBV11-2; TRBD2 matches at 10 bases. The end of the DNA is better explained by TRBJ2-5, so the J call may be wrong. The germline V gene encodes CDR1 SGHAT and CDR2 FQNNGV. The CDR3 consists of 16 residues. CDR3 protein: CAGSLDLAGAKETQYF. CDR3 coding DNA: TGTGCCGGCAGCTTAGACCTAGCGGGGGCTAAAGAGACCCAGTACTTC.

Only a few counts were recorded for this clonotype. The chain uses TRBV12-3 or TRBV12-4 and TRBJ2-4; unclear D gene. V was cut by 3 bases and J by 7 bases, with 7 bases left in between. The CDR3 length is 12 residues. This CDR3 is CASSLVMNIQYF. CDR3 in DNA: TGTGCCAGCAGTTTGGTTATGAACATTCAGTACTTC.

The chain joins TRBV4-1 to TRBJ2-3; D uncertain. Germline V gives CDR1 MGHRA, CDR2 YSYEKL. The germline V and J ends were trimmed by 0 bases and 0 bases, with 19 bases remaining between them. This CDR3 has 19 residues. The CDR3, as DNA: TGCGCCAGCAGCCAAGATAGTCCTTCCCTGGGGTACAGCACAGATACGCAGTATTTT. Translating gives CASSQDSPSLGYSTDTQYF.

This chain joins TRBV29-1 and TRBJ2-5; 7 bases map to TRBD1. This CDR3 comprises 13 residues. CDR1 and CDR2 from the germline V gene are SQVTM and ANQGSEA. V trimming: 5 bases; J trimming: 11 bases; junction bases outside the gene matches: 14. The CDR3 spells CSVPGTDNRAQYF. The CDR3 DNA reads TGCAGCGTTCCCGGGACAGATAATCGCGCGCAGTACTTC.

The V call is TRBV28, the J call TRBJ1-1; 7 nucleotides align to TRBD1. J gave up 10 bases and V 6 bases, and 14 bases lay outside the gene matches. CDR1 is MDHEN and CDR2 is SYDVKM in the germline V gene. CDR3 length: 14 residues. In DNA form, the CDR3 reads TGTGCCAGCAGGGCCCCCCGGGACAGCTCCGTAGCTTTCTTT. It encodes CASRAPRDSSVAFF.

This clonotype was observed a handful of times. V gene TRBV20-1 combines with J gene TRBJ2-3; D gene ambiguous. This CDR3 comprises 13 residues. Looked up from germline, CDR1 is DFQATT and CDR2 is SNEGSKA (reference sequence). V was trimmed by 6 bases and J by 4 bases, leaving 14 bases between them. CDR3 region: CSAQVYVADTQYF. The CDR3 DNA reads as TGCAGTGCCCAAGTTTATGTGGCAGATACGCAGTATTTT.

The chain carries TRBV3-1 and TRBJ1-4, with D perhaps matching TRBD1 (5 bases). This CDR3 comprises 15 residues. V lost 3 bases, J lost 0 bases, and 8 bases lay in between. The germline CDR1 and CDR2 sequences are LGHDT and YNNKEL (reference sequence). This CDR3 is CASSHGQSTNEKLFF. For the CDR3, the DNA is TGTGCCAGCAGCCATGGACAATCAACTAATGAAAAACTGTTTTTT.

The chain joins TRBV7-9 to TRBJ2-4, with 9 bases matching TRBD1. The assigned J gene may be wrong: the sequence end matches TRBJ2-7 better. Germline CDR1 is SEHNR and CDR2 is FQNEAQ (reference sequence). The CDR3 has 14 amino acids. The CDR3 region is CASSLARTGDEQYF. The CDR3 bases are TGTGCCAGCAGCTTAGCCCGGACAGGGGACGAGCAGTACTTC.

The chain couples TRBV7-6 to TRBJ2-5, with D unresolved. V lost 0 bases to trimming and J lost 8 bases, with 16 bases between them. Germline values: CDR1 SGHVS, CDR2 FNYEAQ. The CDR3 totals 15 residues. The CDR3 coding sequence is TGTGCCAGCAGCTTAGCCACGACCTCTCCTAGAACCCAGTACTTC. It yields the protein CASSLATTSPRTQYF.

This clonotype was counted only a few times. Written as DNA, the CDR3 is TGCGCCAGCAGCGTGGCGCAGATCTATGGCTACACCTTC. This encodes CASSVAQIYGYTF. The genes are TRBV5-1 and TRBJ1-2, with D unclear. The germline V gene encodes CDR1 SGHRS and CDR2 YFSETQ. Trimming left V 4 bases short and J 4 bases short, with 11 bases between. The CDR3 spans 13 residues.

The chain employs TRBV4-1 and TRBJ1-1; D is undetermined. Deletions cut 6 bases from V and 1 base from J, with 12 bases between. Per germline, CDR1 MGHRA and CDR2 YSYEKL. The CDR3 contains 14 residues. The CDR3 region is CASSHTAGNTEAFF. In nucleotides, the CDR3 is TGCGCCAGCAGTCACACCGCGGGGAACACTGAAGCTTTCTTT.

The genes are TRBV25-1 and TRBJ2-5; the match to TRBD1 covers 8 bases. Per the germline V gene, CDR1 is MGHDK and CDR2 is SYGVNS. Losses at the gene ends were 2 bases for V and 5 bases for J; bases not matched to a gene: 4. The length of the CDR3 is 14 residues. This CDR3 reads CASSEQGAWETQYF. Here the CDR3 DNA reads TGTGCCAGCAGTGAACAGGGGGCATGGGAGACCCAGTACTTC.

The rearrangement joins TRBV12-3 or TRBV12-4 to TRBJ1-2; D gene ambiguous. V was cut by 5 bases and J by 3 bases, with 13 bases left in between. This CDR3 has 14 amino acids. The CDR3 DNA reads as TGTGCCAGCAGTCCACGACGTTTAGACTATGGCTACACCTTC. It encodes CASSPRRLDYGYTF.